The 13 T cell receptor beta chains below were found in one sample sequenced in a study of T cell responses to AZD1222 COVID-19 vaccine. Assay used: immunoSEQ multiplex PCR; TCRdb lists only in-frame clones, some missing. Of 130,000 to 150,000 clones in the sample, approximately 90% were seen once. The material was peripheral blood, obtained on day 0 of AZD1222 vaccination. The origin of the receptors is an adult in good health.

V usage is TRBV29-1 and J usage is TRBJ1-1; D not certain. Trimming left V 1 base short and J 0 bases short, with 9 bases between. The CDR3 totals 14 residues. The germline V gene encodes CDR1 SQVTM and CDR2 ANQGSEA. CDR3 region: CSVEGSTVNTEAFF. The DNA for the CDR3 is TGCAGCGTTGAAGGGAGTACAGTGAACACTGAAGCTTTCTTT.

In DNA form, the CDR3 reads TGTGCCAGCAGGGTGTGGGGTACTAGCACAGATACGCAGTATTTT. It specifies CASRVWGTSTDTQYF. The chain joins TRBV6-5 to TRBJ2-3; D is uncertain. V shed 6 bases and J shed 0 bases, with 13 bases lying between them. CDR1 and CDR2 (germline): MNHEY, SVGAGI. The CDR3 spans 15 residues.

V gene TRBV3-1 (or the pseudogene TRBV3-2) combines with J gene TRBJ1-2, with D tentatively TRBD1 (5 bases). Germline values: CDR1 LGHDT, CDR2 YNNKEL (reference sequence). CDR3 size: 14 residues. Trimming cost V 3 bases and J 8 bases, with 16 bases left between them. CDR3 in DNA: TGTGCCAGCAGCCATCAAAGGGGCTCATGGGGCTACACCTTC. It translates to CASSHQRGSWGYTF.

DNA of the CDR3: TGCAGTGCTAGTGCGTCAGGGCGAGCTAACTATGGCTACACCTTC. Its translation: CSASASGRANYGYTF. The V and J genes are TRBV20-1 and TRBJ1-2; a weak D match, TRBD1 (5 bases). The CDR3 runs to 15 residues. Germline CDR1 DFQATT, CDR2 SNEGSKA (reference sequence). Trimming left V 3 bases short and J 0 bases short, with 14 bases between.

The chain's CDR3 is CASSFEDRGHYGYTF. CDR3 bases: TGTGCCAGCAGCTTTGAAGACAGGGGCCACTATGGCTACACCTTC. V is TRBV5-5 and J is TRBJ1-2; 8 bases match TRBD1. CDR3 size: 15 residues. With V trimmed by 2 bases and J by 3 bases, 6 bases remained unmatched. Germline assignment: CDR1 SGHKS and CDR2 YYEKEE (reference sequence).

Notes on this clone: At one end the junction does not follow the germline gene, possibly because of a read error. The chain has TRBV10-3 and TRBJ1-1, with TRBD1 identical over 7 bases. There are 13 residues in the CDR3. Germline lookup yields CDR1 ENHRY and CDR2 SYGVKD. Written as DNA, the CDR3 is TGTGCCATCAGGGAGTCAGGGACAGACGGAGCTTTCTTT. It specifies CAIRESGTDGAFF.

J is TRBJ2-2 and V is TRBV5-1, with 8 bases fitting TRBD2. Trimming took 4 bases from V and 4 from J; bases not matched to a gene: 12. Germline V gene lookup returns CDR1 SGHRS and CDR2 YFSETQ. CDR3 size: 17 residues. In DNA form, the CDR3 reads TGCGCCAGCAGCCCGGGAGGGCTAGCGGGTGGCACCGGGGAGCTGTTTTTT. It codes for CASSPGGLAGGTGELFF.

This rearrangement joins TRBV6-5 to TRBJ2-7, with a weak D call TRBD2 (6 bases). V was clipped by 5 bases and J by 1 base, with 12 bases between them. CDR1 and CDR2 from the germline V gene are MNHEY and SVGAGI. The CDR3 spans 14 residues. CDR3 protein: CASSRGGGSYEQYF. As DNA, the CDR3 is TGTGCCAGCAGTCGCGGTGGGGGGTCCTACGAGCAGTACTTC.

This chain connects TRBV19 to TRBJ1-2, with D perhaps matching TRBD1 (6 bases). There are 12 residues in the CDR3. CDR1 LNHDA and CDR2 SQIVND come from the germline V gene (reference sequence). V lost 2 bases and J 7 bases, leaving 8 bases between the germline ends. CDR3 in amino acids: CASSILDSGYTF. Here the CDR3 DNA reads TGTGCCAGTAGTATATTGGACAGTGGCTACACCTTC. Supplemented by reference TRBV19 and TRBJ1-2, the full variable domain reads DGGITQSPKYLFRKEGQNVTLSCEQNLNHDAMYWYRQDPGQGLRLIYYSQIVNDFQKGDIAEGYSVSREKKESFPLTVTSAQKNPTAFYLCASSILDSGYTFGSGTRLTVV.

The chain has TRBV7-9 and TRBJ1-1; D ambiguous. CDR1 SEHNR and CDR2 FQNEAQ come from the germline V gene (reference sequence). The CDR3 covers 14 residues. The V end lost 3 bases, the J end lost 7 bases, and 15 bases lay between the germline ends. The CDR3 DNA reads TGTGCCAGCAGCTTCCAAACTGCAGCGGTTGAAGCTTTCTTT. This sequence encodes CASSFQTAAVEAFF.

The rearrangement joins TRBV7-3 to TRBJ2-7; a possible D gene is TRBD2 (6 bases). V was clipped by 5 bases and J by 1 base, with 15 bases between them. The length of the CDR3 is 15 residues. CDR1 is SGHTA, CDR2 FQGTGA, per germline. This chain's CDR3 is CASSPSPGLSYEQYF. DNA for the CDR3: TGTGCCAGCAGCCCTAGTCCGGGACTTTCCTACGAGCAGTACTTC.

The J gene is TRBJ1-4, the V gene TRBV18; 9 bases fit TRBD1. V shed 5 bases and J 7 bases; nucleotides not matched to a gene: 5. CDR3 size: 14 residues. Per germline, CDR1 KGHSH and CDR2 LQKENI. The CDR3 sequence is CASSADRGSEKLFF. CDR3 coding DNA: TGTGCCAGCTCAGCGGACAGGGGAAGTGAAAAACTGTTTTTT.

CDR3 residues: CASSQDRVYNEKLFF. CDR3 nucleotide sequence: TGCGCCAGCAGCCAAGATCGGGTCTATAATGAAAAACTGTTTTTT. The V call is TRBV4-1, the J call TRBJ1-4; D remains ambiguous. The ends were cut back, 0 bases at V and 4 bases at J, with 9 bases in the middle. The CDR3 has 15 amino acids. The germline gives CDR1 MGHRA, CDR2 YSYEKL.